This T cell receptor beta chain was captured in a study of radiotherapy plus CTLA-4 blockade in lung cancer. Looked up from germline, CDR1 is GTSNPN and CDR2 is SVGIG (reference sequence). Trimming removed 5 bases from V and 4 bases from J, with 9 bases in between. CDR3 length: 12 amino acids. The protocol was immunoSEQ multiplex PCR, while the TCRdb copy is restricted to in-frame clones and leaves out a portion. The sample records 45,000 to 60,000 clones, roughly 77% being singletons. General observations from the study: Blood TCR clones of tumor origin expanded after radiotherapy plus ipilimumab.

It was focal radiation plus CTLA-4 blockade with ipilimumab that patients with chemo-refractory metastatic non-small-cell lung cancer received. Concerning this clone: Its antigen is undetermined.

The TCR originated in a human donor with non-small cell lung cancer who had a complete response to radiotherapy plus ipilimumab. The starting material was peripheral blood, obtained from a patient treated with radiotherapy plus ipilimumab. The gene calls are TRBV30 and TRBJ1-3; no firm D call. This CDR3 reads CAWGLRGNTIYF. CDR3 DNA: TGTGCCTGGGGACTTCGGGGAAACACCATATATTTT.